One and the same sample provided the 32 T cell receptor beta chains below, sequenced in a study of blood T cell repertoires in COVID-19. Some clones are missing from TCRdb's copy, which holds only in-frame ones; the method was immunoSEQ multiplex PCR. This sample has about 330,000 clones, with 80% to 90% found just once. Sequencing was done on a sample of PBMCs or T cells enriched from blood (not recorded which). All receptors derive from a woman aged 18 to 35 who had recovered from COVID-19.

The DNA for the CDR3 is TGTGCCACCAGCCCGGACACTCCTTCTGGAAACACCATATATTTT. Translating it yields CATSPDTPSGNTIYF. This sequence joins TRBV15 and TRBJ1-3; tentative D call: TRBD1 (5 bases). V was shortened by 5 bases and J by 1 base, with 12 bases between the two germline ends. CDR3 length equals 15 residues. Germline V gene lookup returns CDR1 LNHNV and CDR2 YYDKDF (reference sequence).

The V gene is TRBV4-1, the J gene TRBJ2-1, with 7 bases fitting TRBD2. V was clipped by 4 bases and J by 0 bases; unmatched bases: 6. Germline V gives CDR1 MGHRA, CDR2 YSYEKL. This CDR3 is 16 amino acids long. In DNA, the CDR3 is TGCGCCAGCAGCCTTCAGCGGGATTCCTCCTACAATGAGCAGTTCTTC. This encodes CASSLQRDSSYNEQFF.

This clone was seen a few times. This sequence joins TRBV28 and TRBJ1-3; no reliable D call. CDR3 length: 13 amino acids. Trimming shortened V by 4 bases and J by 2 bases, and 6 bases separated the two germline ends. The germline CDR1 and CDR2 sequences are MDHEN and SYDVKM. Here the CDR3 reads CASSSYPGNTIYF. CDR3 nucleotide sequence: TGTGCCAGCAGTTCGTATCCTGGAAACACCATATATTTT.

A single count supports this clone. The CDR3 DNA is TGTGCCACCAGCAGAGTAGGCGGCGGGGGCCACGAGCAGTACTTC. Translated: CATSRVGGGGHEQYF. The V gene is TRBV15, the J gene TRBJ2-7; D perhaps matches TRBD2 (7 bases). The germline V and J ends were trimmed by 1 base and 5 bases, with 15 bases remaining between them. There are 15 residues in the CDR3. Germline CDR1 is LNHNV and CDR2 is YYDKDF (reference sequence).

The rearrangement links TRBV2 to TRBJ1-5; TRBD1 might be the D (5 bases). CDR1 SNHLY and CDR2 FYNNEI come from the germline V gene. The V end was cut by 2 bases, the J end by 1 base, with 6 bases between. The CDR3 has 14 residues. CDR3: CASSERQSNQPQHF. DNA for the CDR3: TGTGCCAGCAGTGAAAGACAGAGCAATCAGCCCCAGCATTTT.

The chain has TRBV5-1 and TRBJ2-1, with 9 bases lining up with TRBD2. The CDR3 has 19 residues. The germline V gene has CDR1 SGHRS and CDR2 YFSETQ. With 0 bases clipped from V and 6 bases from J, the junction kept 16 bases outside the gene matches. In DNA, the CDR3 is TGCGCCAGCAGCTTGGGGTGGTGGGCTAGCGGGACAAGGGGCAATGAGCAGTTCTTC. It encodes CASSLGWWASGTRGNEQFF.

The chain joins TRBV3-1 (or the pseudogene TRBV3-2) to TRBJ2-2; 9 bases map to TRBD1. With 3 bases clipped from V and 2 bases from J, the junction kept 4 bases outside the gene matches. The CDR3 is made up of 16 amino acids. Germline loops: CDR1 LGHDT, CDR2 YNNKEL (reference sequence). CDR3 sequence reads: CASSHDRGSNTGELFF. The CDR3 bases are TGTGCCAGCAGCCACGACAGGGGGTCAAACACCGGGGAGCTGTTTTTT.

CDR3 protein: CASSLRQGGNSPLHF. CDR3 coding DNA: TGTGCCAGCAGTTTAAGGCAGGGAGGGAATTCACCCCTCCACTTT. The chain employs TRBV28 and TRBJ1-6; D may be TRBD1 (5 bases). The germline V gene has CDR1 MDHEN and CDR2 SYDVKM. This CDR3 has 15 amino acids. V was cut by 2 bases and J by 7 bases, with 12 bases left in between. The variable domain in full, with the rest retrieved from reference TRBV28 and TRBJ1-6, is DVKVTQSSRYLVKRTGEKVFLECVQDMDHENMFWYRQDPGLGLRLIYFSYDVKMKEKGDIPEGYSVSREKKERFSLILESASTNQTSMYLCASSLRQGGNSPLHFGNGTRLTVT.

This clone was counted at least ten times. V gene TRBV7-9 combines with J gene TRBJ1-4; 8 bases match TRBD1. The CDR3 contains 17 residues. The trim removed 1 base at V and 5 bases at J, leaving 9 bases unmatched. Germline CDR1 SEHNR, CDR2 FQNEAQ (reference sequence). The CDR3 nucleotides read TGTGCCAGCAGCTTAGGTTCCGGGACAGGCACAAATGAAAAACTGTTTTTT. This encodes CASSLGSGTGTNEKLFF.

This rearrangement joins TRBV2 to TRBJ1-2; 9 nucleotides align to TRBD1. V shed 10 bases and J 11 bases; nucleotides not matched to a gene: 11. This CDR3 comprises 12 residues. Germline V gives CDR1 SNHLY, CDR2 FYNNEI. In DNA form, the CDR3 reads TGTGCCACCACAGGGGGCTATTGGCCTTACACCTTC. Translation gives CATTGGYWPYTF.

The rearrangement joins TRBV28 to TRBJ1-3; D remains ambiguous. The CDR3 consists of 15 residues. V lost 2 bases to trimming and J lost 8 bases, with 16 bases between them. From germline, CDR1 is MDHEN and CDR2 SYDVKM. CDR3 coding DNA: TGTGCCAGCAGTTTAAGTTCCGAGGGAGCCCACACCATATATTTT. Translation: CASSLSSEGAHTIYF.

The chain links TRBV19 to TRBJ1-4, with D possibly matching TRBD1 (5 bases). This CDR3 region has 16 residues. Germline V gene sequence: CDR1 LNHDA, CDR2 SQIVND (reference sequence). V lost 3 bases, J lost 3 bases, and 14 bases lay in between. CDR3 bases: TGTGCCAGTAGTATCCTCCGACAGTGGTCTAATGAAAAACTGTTTTTT. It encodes CASSILRQWSNEKLFF. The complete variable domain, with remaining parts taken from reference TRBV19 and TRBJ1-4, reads DGGITQSPKYLFRKEGQNVTLSCEQNLNHDAMYWYRQDPGQGLRLIYYSQIVNDFQKGDIAEGYSVSREKKESFPLTVTSAQKNPTAFYLCASSILRQWSNEKLFFGSGTQLSVL.

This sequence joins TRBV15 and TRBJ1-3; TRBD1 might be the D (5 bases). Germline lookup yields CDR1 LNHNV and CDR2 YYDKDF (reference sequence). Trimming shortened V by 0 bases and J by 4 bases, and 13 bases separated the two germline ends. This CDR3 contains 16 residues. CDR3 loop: CATSREKGLRGNTIYF. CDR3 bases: TGTGCCACCAGCAGAGAAAAGGGGCTGAGAGGAAACACCATATATTTT.

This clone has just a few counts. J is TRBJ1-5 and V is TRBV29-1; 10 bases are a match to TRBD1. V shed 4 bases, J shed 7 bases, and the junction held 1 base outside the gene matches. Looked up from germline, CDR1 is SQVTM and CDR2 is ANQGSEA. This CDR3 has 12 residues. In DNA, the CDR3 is TGCAGCGTTGGGGACAGGGGCCAGCCCCAGCATTTT. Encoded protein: CSVGDRGQPQHF. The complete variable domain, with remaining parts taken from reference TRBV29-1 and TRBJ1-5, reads SAVISQKPSRDICQRGTSLTIQCQVDSQVTMMFWYRQQPGQSLTLIATANQGSEATYESGFVIDKFPISRPNLTFSTLTVSNMSPEDSSIYLCSVGDRGQPQHFGDGTRLSIL.

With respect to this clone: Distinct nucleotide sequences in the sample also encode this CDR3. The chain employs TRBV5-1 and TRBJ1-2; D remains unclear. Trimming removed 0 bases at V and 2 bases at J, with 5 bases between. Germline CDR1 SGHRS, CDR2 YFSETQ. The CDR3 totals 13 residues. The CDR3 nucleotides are TGCGCCAGCAGCTTGGAGCCGAACTATGGCTACACCTTC. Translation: CASSLEPNYGYTF.

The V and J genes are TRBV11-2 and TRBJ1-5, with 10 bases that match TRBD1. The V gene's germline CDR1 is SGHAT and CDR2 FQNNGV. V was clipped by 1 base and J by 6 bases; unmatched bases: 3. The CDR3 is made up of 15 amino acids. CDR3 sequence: CASSLGTGGRQPQHF. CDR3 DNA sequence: TGTGCCAGCAGCTTAGGGACAGGGGGGCGTCAGCCCCAGCATTTT.

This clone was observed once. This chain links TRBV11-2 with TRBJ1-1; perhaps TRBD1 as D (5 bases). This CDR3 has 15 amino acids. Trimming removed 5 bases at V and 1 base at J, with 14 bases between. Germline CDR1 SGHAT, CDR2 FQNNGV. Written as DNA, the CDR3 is TGTGCCAGCAGCCCCGGGACGGGAGAGAACACTGAAGCTTTCTTT. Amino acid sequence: CASSPGTGENTEAFF. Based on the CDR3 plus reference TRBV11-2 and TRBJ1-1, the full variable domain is EAGVAQSPRYKIIEKRQSVAFWCNPISGHATLYWYQQILGQGPKLLIQFQNNGVVDDSQLPKDRFSAERLKGVDSTLKIQPAKLEDSAVYLCASSPGTGENTEAFFGQGTRLTVV.

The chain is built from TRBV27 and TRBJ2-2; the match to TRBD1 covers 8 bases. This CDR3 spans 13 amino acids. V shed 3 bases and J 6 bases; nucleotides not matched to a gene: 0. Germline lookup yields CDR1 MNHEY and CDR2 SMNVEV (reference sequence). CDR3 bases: TGTGCCAGCAGTTTGACAGGGGCCGGGGAGCTGTTTTTT. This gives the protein CASSLTGAGELFF.

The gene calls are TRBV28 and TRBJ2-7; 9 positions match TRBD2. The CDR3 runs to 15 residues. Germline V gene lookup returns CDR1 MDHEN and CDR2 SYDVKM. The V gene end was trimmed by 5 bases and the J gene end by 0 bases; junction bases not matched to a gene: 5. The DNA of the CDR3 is TGTGCCAGCAGTCAGGGACTAGCCCTCTCCTACGAGCAGTACTTC. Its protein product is CASSQGLALSYEQYF.

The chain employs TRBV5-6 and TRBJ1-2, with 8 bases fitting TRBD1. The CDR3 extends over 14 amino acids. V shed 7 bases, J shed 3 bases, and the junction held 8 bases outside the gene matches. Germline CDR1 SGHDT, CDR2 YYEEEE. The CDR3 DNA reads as TGTGCCAGCCACCCAGGGGGCCTTTACTATGGCTACACCTTC. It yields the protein CASHPGGLYYGYTF.

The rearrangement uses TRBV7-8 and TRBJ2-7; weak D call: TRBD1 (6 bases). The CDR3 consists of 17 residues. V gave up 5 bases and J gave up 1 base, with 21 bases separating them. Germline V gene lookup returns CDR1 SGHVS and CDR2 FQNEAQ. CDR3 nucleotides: TGTGCCAGCAGCCGAGCTTGGACAGAGGGTACTTCCTACGAGCAGTACTTC. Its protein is CASSRAWTEGTSYEQYF.

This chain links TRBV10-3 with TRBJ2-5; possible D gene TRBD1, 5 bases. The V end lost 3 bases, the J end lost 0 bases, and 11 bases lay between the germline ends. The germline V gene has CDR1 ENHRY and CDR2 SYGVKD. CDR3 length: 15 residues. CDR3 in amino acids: CAISDSPGYQETQYF. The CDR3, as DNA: TGTGCCATCAGTGACTCCCCAGGGTACCAAGAGACCCAGTACTTC.

DNA for the CDR3: TGTGCCAGCAGCCACAGGGTATGGGACACCGGGGAGCTGTTTTTT. Translation gives CASSHRVWDTGELFF. The chain uses TRBV7-9 and TRBJ2-2, with D possibly TRBD1 on 6 matching bases. The CDR3 spans 15 residues. Germline V gives CDR1 SEHNR, CDR2 FQNEAQ (reference sequence). V lost 5 bases and J lost 3, with 13 bases in between.

CDR3 region: CATDKEGNTEAFF. The CDR3 bases are TGTGCCACCGACAAAGAGGGGAACACTGAAGCTTTCTTT. V is TRBV10-3 and J is TRBJ1-1; no reliable D call. CDR3 length: 13 residues. Looked up from germline, CDR1 is ENHRY and CDR2 is SYGVKD. V lost 10 bases to trimming and J lost 1 base, with 13 bases between them.

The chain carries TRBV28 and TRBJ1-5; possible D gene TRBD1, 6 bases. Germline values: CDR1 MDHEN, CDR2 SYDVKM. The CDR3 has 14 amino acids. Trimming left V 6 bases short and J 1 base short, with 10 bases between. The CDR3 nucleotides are TGTGCCAGCAGGAATGGACAGAGCAATCAGCCCCAGCATTTT. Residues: CASRNGQSNQPQHF.

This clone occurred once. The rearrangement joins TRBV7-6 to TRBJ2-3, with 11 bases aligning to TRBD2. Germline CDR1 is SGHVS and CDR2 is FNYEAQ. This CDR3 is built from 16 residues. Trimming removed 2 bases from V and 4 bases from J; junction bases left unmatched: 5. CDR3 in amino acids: CASSLTPSGGSDTQYF. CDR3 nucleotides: TGTGCCAGCAGCTTAACACCTAGCGGGGGGTCAGATACGCAGTATTTT.

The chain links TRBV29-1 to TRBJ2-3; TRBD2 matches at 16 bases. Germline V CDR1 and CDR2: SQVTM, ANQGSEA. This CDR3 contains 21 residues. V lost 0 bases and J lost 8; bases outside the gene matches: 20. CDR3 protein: CSVEESPGLAGGPAMLFTQYF. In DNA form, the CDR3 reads TGCAGCGTTGAAGAAAGCCCGGGACTAGCGGGGGGGCCAGCCATGCTATTTACGCAGTATTTT.

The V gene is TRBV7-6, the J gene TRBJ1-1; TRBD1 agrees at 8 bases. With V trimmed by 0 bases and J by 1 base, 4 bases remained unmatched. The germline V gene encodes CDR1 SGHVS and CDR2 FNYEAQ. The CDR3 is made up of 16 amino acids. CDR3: CASSLARTGRNTEAFF. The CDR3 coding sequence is TGTGCCAGCAGCTTAGCGAGGACAGGGCGGAACACTGAAGCTTTCTTT.

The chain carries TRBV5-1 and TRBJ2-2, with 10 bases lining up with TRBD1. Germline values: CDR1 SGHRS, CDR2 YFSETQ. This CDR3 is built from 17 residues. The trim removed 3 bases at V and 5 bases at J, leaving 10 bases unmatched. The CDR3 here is CASSSITGTGETGELFF. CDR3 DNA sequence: TGCGCCAGCAGCTCCATAACCGGGACAGGGGAAACCGGGGAGCTGTTTTTT.

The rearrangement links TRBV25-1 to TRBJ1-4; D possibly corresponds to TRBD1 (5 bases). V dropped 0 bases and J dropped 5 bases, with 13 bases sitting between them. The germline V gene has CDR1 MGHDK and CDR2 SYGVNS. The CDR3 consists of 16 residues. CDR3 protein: CASSEYTAGRNEKLFF. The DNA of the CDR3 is TGTGCCAGCAGTGAATATACTGCAGGGCGCAATGAAAAACTGTTTTTT.

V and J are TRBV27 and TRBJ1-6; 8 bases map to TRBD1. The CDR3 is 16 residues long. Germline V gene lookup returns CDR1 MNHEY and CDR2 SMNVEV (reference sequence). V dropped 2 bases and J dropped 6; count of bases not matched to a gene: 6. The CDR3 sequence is CASSLRRGRANSPLHF. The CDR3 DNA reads TGTGCCAGCAGTTTACGCAGGGGGCGGGCTAATTCACCCCTCCACTTT.

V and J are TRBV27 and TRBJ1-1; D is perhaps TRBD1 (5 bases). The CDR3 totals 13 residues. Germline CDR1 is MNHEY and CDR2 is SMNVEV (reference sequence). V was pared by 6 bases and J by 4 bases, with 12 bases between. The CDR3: CASRAPGLTEAFF. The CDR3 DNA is TGTGCCAGCAGAGCCCCAGGGCTCACTGAAGCTTTCTTT.